This is a list of T cell receptor beta chains from one sample in a study of blood T cells in healthy people across ages. TCRdb fed the 5' RACE reads into MiXCR, producing one record per CDR3 protein. The table records roughly 500,000 distinct CDR3 sequences, around 24% of them present only once. The sample was also reused in another study, on T cells of mothers and their children.

Sequences were obtained from blood. The receptors stem from a boy between 5 and 17 years old in good health. CDR3s include the opening cysteine and the closing phenylalanine or tryptophan. The D gene is left open where the match is weak. For some rows the clone size is stated as once, few or many, or as a class when expanded; others skip it.

V gene	J gene	D gene	clone size	CDR3 protein	CDR3 DNA
TRBV11-2	TRBJ2-1	TRBD2	.	CASSHPGGAYNEQFF	TGTGCCAGCAGCCATCCCGGGGGGGCCTACAATGAGCAGTTCTTC
TRBV10-3	TRBJ2-1	.	.	CAISEYEGISYNEQFF	TGTGCCATCAGTGAGTATGAGGGTATCTCCTACAATGAGCAGTTCTTC
TRBV29-1	TRBJ1-2	.	.	CSAVRLGRANYGYTF	TGCAGCGCCGTCCGACTGGGCAGGGCTAACTATGGCTACACCTTC
TRBV7-3	TRBJ2-1	TRBD2	few	CASSLGSSGSVSEQFF	TGTGCCAGCAGCTTAGGATCCAGCGGGAGCGTTAGTGAGCAGTTCTTC
TRBV5-1	TRBJ2-3	.	.	CASSFEGGDTQYF	TGCGCCAGCAGCTTCGAGGGGGGGGATACGCAGTATTTT
TRBV29-1	TRBJ2-1	.	few	CSVDNGYNEQFF	TGCAGCGTTGATAACGGCTACAATGAGCAGTTCTTC
TRBV3-1	TRBJ2-5	.	few	CASSQRTETQYF	TGTGCCAGCAGCCAAAGGACGGAGACCCAGTACTTC
TRBV6-2/TRBV6-3	TRBJ2-1	.	.	CASREVGNEQFF	TGTGCCAGCAGGGAGGTGGGCAATGAGCAGTTCTTC
TRBV10-3	TRBJ2-7	.	many	CAIREGQSYEQYF	TGTGCCATCAGGGAAGGACAGAGTTACGAGCAGTACTTC
TRBV28	TRBJ1-4	.	few	CASSSGWTNEKLFF	TGTGCCAGCAGCTCCGGGTGGACTAATGAAAAACTGTTTTTT
TRBV2	TRBJ2-7	TRBD1	.	CASTRTGGAYEQYF	TGTGCCAGCACAAGGACAGGGGGCGCTTACGAGCAGTACTTC
TRBV5-1	TRBJ1-1	.	.	CASSLEGPSTEAFF	TGCGCCAGCAGCTTGGAGGGGCCGTCCACTGAAGCTTTCTTT
TRBV29-1	TRBJ2-1	.	.	CSVEGPEYNEQFF	TGCAGCGTTGAAGGGCCTGAATACAATGAGCAGTTCTTC
TRBV6-6	TRBJ1-4	TRBD1	.	CASSYEQGARFEKLFF	TGTGCCAGCAGTTACGAACAGGGGGCGCGTTTTGAAAAACTGTTTTTT
TRBV6-5	TRBJ2-4	TRBD1	few	CASSFSDRAKNIQYF	TGTGCCAGCAGTTTCTCGGACAGGGCGAAAAACATTCAGTACTTC
TRBV29-1	TRBJ2-1	TRBD1	many	CSVDSGPGGGNEQFF	TGCAGCGTTGACTCTGGGCCAGGGGGTGGCAATGAGCAGTTCTTC
TRBV11-2	TRBJ1-1	TRBD1	.	CASSDIRDRKNTEAFF	TGTGCCAGCAGCGACATCCGGGACAGGAAGAACACTGAAGCTTTCTTT
TRBV5-1	TRBJ2-1	.	few	CASRLSDEQFF	TGCGCCAGCAGGCTAAGCGATGAGCAGTTCTTC
TRBV5-1	TRBJ1-4	TRBD1	few	CASRRDRAETLFF	TGCGCCAGCAGAAGGGACAGGGCAGAGACTTTGTTTTTT
TRBV7-2	TRBJ1-1	TRBD1	.	CASSNQRGRGFAFF	TGTGCCAGCAGCAATCAACGGGGCAGGGGGTTTGCTTTCTTT
TRBV7-2	TRBJ2-1	TRBD2	.	CASRSTSGGEQFF	TGTGCCAGCAGATCCACTAGCGGGGGTGAGCAGTTCTTC
TRBV6-5	TRBJ2-6	.	.	CASRTGTGANVLTF	TGTGCCAGCCGTACAGGTACCGGGGCCAACGTCCTGACTTTC
TRBV12-3/TRBV12-4	TRBJ2-1	TRBD2	few	CASSYSGSRNEQFF	TGTGCCAGCTCCTATAGCGGGAGTAGGAATGAGCAGTTCTTC
TRBV10-3	TRBJ2-3	.	.	CAISEGTDTQYF	TGTGCCATCAGTGAGGGTACAGATACGCAGTATTTT
TRBV12-3/TRBV12-4	TRBJ1-1	TRBD1	.	CASSLAGGQGGAFF	TGTGCCAGCAGTTTAGCAGGAGGACAGGGTGGGGCTTTCTTT
TRBV4-3	TRBJ2-7	.	.	CANSQDVRSTYEQYF	TGCGCCAACAGCCAAGATGTAAGGAGTACTTACGAGCAGTACTTC
TRBV9	TRBJ2-3	TRBD1	.	CASSPGQGGSGTQYF	TGTGCCAGCAGCCCGGGACAGGGGGGGAGCGGTACGCAGTATTTT
TRBV19	TRBJ2-1	.	.	CASKVGNTYNEQFF	TGTGCCAGTAAAGTTGGGAACACCTACAATGAGCAGTTCTTC
TRBV7-9	TRBJ2-2	TRBD1	.	CASSNDRDTGELFF	TGTGCCAGCAGCAACGACAGGGACACCGGGGAGCTGTTTTTT
TRBV20-1	TRBJ2-5	.	few	CSAGRTEQETQYF	TGCAGTGCGGGGAGGACGGAACAAGAGACCCAGTACTTC
TRBV7-9	TRBJ2-1	.	.	CASSSRTGLDTYNEQFF	TGTGCCAGCAGCTCCCGAACGGGACTCGACACCTACAATGAGCAGTTCTTC
TRBV11-2	TRBJ2-1	.	.	CASSLDSVNNEQFF	TGTGCCAGCAGCTTAGATTCGGTTAACAATGAGCAGTTCTTC
TRBV7-8	TRBJ1-2	.	.	CASMGRAGSGYTF	TGTGCCAGCATGGGTCGGGCAGGGAGTGGCTACACCTTC
TRBV3-1	TRBJ1-6	TRBD1	.	CASSLTSGTGASPLHF	TGTGCCAGCAGCCTAACCTCCGGGACAGGGGCATCACCCCTCCACTTT
TRBV7-8	TRBJ2-3	TRBD2	.	CASSSVASGDSHRDTQYF	TGTGCCAGCAGCTCTGTTGCGAGCGGGGACTCCCACCGGGATACGCAGTATTTT
TRBV3-1	TRBJ2-6	.	.	CASSQDLRLYPSGANVLTF	TGTGCCAGCAGCCAAGATCTTCGGCTATACCCCTCTGGGGCCAACGTCCTGACTTTC
TRBV29-1	TRBJ1-4	.	.	CSGGSGVGEKLFF	TGCAGCGGGGGATCAGGGGTTGGGGAAAAACTGTTTTTT
TRBV6-2/TRBV6-3	TRBJ2-1	.	few	CASSNSFPSRDIYNEQFF	TGTGCCAGCAGTAACTCCTTCCCCTCCCGGGACATTTACAATGAGCAGTTCTTC
TRBV7-9	TRBJ2-1	TRBD1	.	CASSERAGGNYNEQFF	TGTGCCAGCAGCGAGAGGGCAGGGGGCAACTACAATGAGCAGTTCTTC
TRBV5-1	TRBJ2-2	TRBD1	.	CASSLLETGDAGELFF	TGCGCCAGCAGCTTACTCGAAACAGGGGACGCCGGGGAGCTGTTTTTT
TRBV20-1	TRBJ2-5	TRBD1	few	CSALDRTQETQYF	TGCAGTGCTCTGGACAGGACCCAAGAGACCCAGTACTTC
TRBV12-3/TRBV12-4	TRBJ2-1	.	.	CASSEQGKSYNEQFF	TGTGCCAGCAGTGAACAGGGAAAGTCATACAATGAGCAGTTCTTC
TRBV20-1	TRBJ2-3	TRBD1	.	CSARSGTGDTDTQYF	TGCAGTGCTAGATCCGGGACAGGAGACACAGATACGCAGTATTTT
TRBV28	TRBJ1-1	.	.	CASSEGVGRREAFF	TGTGCCAGCTCTGAGGGGGTCGGGAGGCGTGAAGCTTTCTTT
TRBV7-6	TRBJ2-3	.	few	CASTGISGLTDTQYF	TGTGCCAGCACCGGGATTAGCGGACTCACAGATACGCAGTATTTT
TRBV28	TRBJ2-3	TRBD2	.	CASSDTSDPTDTQYF	TGTGCCAGCAGCGACACTAGCGATCCCACAGATACGCAGTATTTT
TRBV9	TRBJ2-2	TRBD2	.	CASSGTSGREAGELFF	TGTGCCAGCAGCGGGACTAGCGGAAGGGAGGCCGGGGAGCTGTTTTTT
TRBV29-1	TRBJ1-2	.	few	CSVEDYGYTF	TGCAGCGTTGAAGACTATGGCTACACCTTC
TRBV4-3	TRBJ1-2	.	few	CASSQEGGKNNYGYTF	TGCGCCAGCAGCCAAGAGGGCGGGAAGAATAACTATGGCTACACCTTC
TRBV6-2/TRBV6-3	TRBJ2-7	.	.	CATASGSQQYF	TGTGCCACCGCGAGCGGTAGTCAGCAGTACTTC
TRBV5-1	TRBJ2-7	TRBD1	few	CASSFGQGGEQYF	TGCGCCAGCAGCTTCGGACAGGGGGGCGAGCAGTACTTC